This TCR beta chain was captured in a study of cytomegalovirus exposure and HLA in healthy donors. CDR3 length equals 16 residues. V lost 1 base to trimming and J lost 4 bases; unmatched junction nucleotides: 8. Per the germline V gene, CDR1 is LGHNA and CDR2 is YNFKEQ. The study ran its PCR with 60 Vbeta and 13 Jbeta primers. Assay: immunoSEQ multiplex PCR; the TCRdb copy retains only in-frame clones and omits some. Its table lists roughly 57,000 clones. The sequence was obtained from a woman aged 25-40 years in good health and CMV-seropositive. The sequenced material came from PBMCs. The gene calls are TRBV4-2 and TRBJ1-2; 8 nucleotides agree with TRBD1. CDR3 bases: TGTGCCAGCAGCCAAGGGATCGACAGGGGAGGCTATGGCTACACCTTC. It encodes CASSQGIDRGGYGYTF.